The rows below give T cell receptor beta chains drawn from one sample of a study of OX40 agonist ivuxolimab in advanced cancers. TCRdb's copy holds only in-frame clones and misses some; the assay was immunoSEQ multiplex PCR. The sample contains about 110,000 clones, about nine tenths of which appear only once. The source was CD4+ or CD8+ T cells sorted from blood, collected in a trial of the OX40 agonist ivuxolimab. Receptors were obtained from an adult with an advanced solid tumor such as melanoma, head and neck, liver or kidney cancer. Both conserved end residues are part of each CDR3. The D gene is left open where the match is weak. Rows give clone size only sometimes, using once, few, many, or a class for an expanded clone.

>NA|TRBV19|17|TRBJ2-7|NA
TGTGCCAGTAGTATAGGTGGGGGCAGTCCTAGCTCCTACGAGCAGTACTTC
CASSIGGGSPSSYEQYF
>TRBD1|TRBV18|14|TRBJ1-2|NA
TGTGCCAGCTCACCGGGGACAGAACTCTATGGCTACACCTTC
CASSPGTELYGYTF
>NA|TRBV19|15|TRBJ1-3|NA
TGTGCCAGTAGTATACACGGTATGCTTGGAAACACCATATATTTT
CASSIHGMLGNTIYF
>NA|TRBV7-8|14|TRBJ1-1|NA
TGTGCCAGCAGCTTAGCGGGGCAGGGAGGTGAAGCTTTCTTT
CASSLAGQGGEAFF
>TRBD2|TRBV6-4|19|TRBJ2-5|NA
TGTGCCAGCAGGAATTCTTTTTCGGGGGGGAGACTGATCGGAGAGACCCAGTACTTC
CASRNSFSGGRLIGETQYF
>NA|TRBV27|14|TRBJ1-2|NA
TGTGCCAGCAGGGATCCTCGGGCATCCTATGGCTACACCTTC
CASRDPRASYGYTF
>NA|TRBV5-4|13|TRBJ1-4|NA
TGTGCCAGCAGCTTGGCCCCCAATGAAAAACTGTTTTTT
CASSLAPNEKLFF
>NA|TRBV7-8|13|TRBJ1-2|few
TGTGCCAGCAGCTTAACAGAGGGTTTTGGCTACACCTTC
CASSLTEGFGYTF
>NA|TRBV7-2|15|TRBJ1-1|NA
TGTGCCAGCAGCTTAGGGGCAGGACTAAACACTGAAGCTTTCTTT
CASSLGAGLNTEAFF
>TRBD1|TRBV19|15|TRBJ1-1|NA
TGTGCCAGTAGTGCCCGGGACAGGGGGTTCACTGAAGCTTTCTTT
CASSARDRGFTEAFF
>NA|TRBV5-1|13|TRBJ1-1|once
TGCGCCAGCAGCCCCGAAGGATACACTGAAGCTTTCTTT
CASSPEGYTEAFF
>NA|TRBV29-1|10|TRBJ2-1|NA
TGCAGCGCCTACTACAATGAGCAGTTCTTC
CSAYYNEQFF
>NA|TRBV5-1|13|TRBJ2-3|NA
TGCGCCAGCAGTTTACCTAGCACAGATACGCAGTATTTT
CASSLPSTDTQYF
>TRBD2|TRBV9|15|TRBJ2-1|NA
TGTGCCAGCAGCGTAGGACTAGCGGAGATCAATGAGCAGTTCTTC
CASSVGLAEINEQFF
>TRBD2|TRBV28|13|TRBJ2-7|NA
TGTGCCAGCAGTCAACCGGGACTAGCCGAGCAGTACTTC
CASSQPGLAEQYF
>NA|TRBV7-8|14|TRBJ2-1|few
TGTGCCAGCAGCTTAAGTCTATGGCATAATGAGCAGTTCTTC
CASSLSLWHNEQFF
>NA|TRBV6-5|15|TRBJ1-1|NA
TGTGCCAGCAGTTATCCTGAGACCCAAGGGCGGGTAGCTTTCTTT
CASSYPETQGRVAFF
>TRBD1|TRBV7-3|16|TRBJ2-2|few
TGTGCCAGCAGCTTAAATCCGGACAGGGGGACCGGGGAGCTGTTTTTT
CASSLNPDRGTGELFF
>TRBD1|TRBV4-3|16|TRBJ1-3|NA
TGCGCCAGCAGCCGCCGACAGGGGAGCTCTGGAAACACCATATATTTT
CASSRRQGSSGNTIYF
>TRBD1|TRBV2|13|TRBJ1-1|NA
TGTGCCAGCAGTGACAGGGGGAAAACTGAAGCCTTCTTT
CASSDRGKTEAFF
>TRBD1|TRBV19|14|TRBJ2-1|NA
TGTGCAGTGTCACCGGGACAGCATAACAATGAGCAGTTCTTC
CAVSPGQHNNEQFF
>TRBD2|TRBV19|16|TRBJ2-5|NA
TGTGCCAGTAGTATCCAGACTAGCGGTGGGGGGGAGACCCAGTACTTC
CASSIQTSGGGETQYF
>TRBD2|TRBV9|17|TRBJ2-1|NA
TGTGCCAGCAGCTCGAGCCCCACTAGCGGGAGGGCCAATGAGCAGTTCTTC
CASSSSPTSGRANEQFF
>NA|TRBV9|16|TRBJ1-1|NA
TGTGCCAGCAGCCATACCTCGGGGAAGGGGAACACTGAAGCTTTCTTT
CASSHTSGKGNTEAFF
>NA|TRBV2|14|TRBJ1-5|NA
TGTGCCAGCAGTGAAGTCGGGGCGGGTCAGCCCCAGCATTTT
CASSEVGAGQPQHF
>NA|TRBV5-4|13|TRBJ2-5|NA
TGTGCCAGCAGCTTTCGCTTGCAAGAGACCCAGTACTTC
CASSFRLQETQYF
>NA|TRBV6-1|15|TRBJ1-5|few
TGTGCCAGCAGTGAAGCGCCAGGAGGTCGTCAGCCCCAGCATTTT
CASSEAPGGRQPQHF
>NA|TRBV9|14|TRBJ1-4|NA
TGTGCCAGCAGCGTAGGCAGGGCCAGTGAAAAACTGTTTTTT
CASSVGRASEKLFF
>NA|TRBV6-5|15|TRBJ1-2|NA
TGTGCCAGCAGTTACTTATCCAGCCGTGGCTATGGCTACACCTTC
CASSYLSSRGYGYTF
>NA|TRBV9|15|TRBJ1-1|NA
TGTGCCAGCAGCGTATCGCTACACAGCGGGACTGAAGCTTTCTTT
CASSVSLHSGTEAFF